Sequencing of this TCR beta chain was carried out in a study of tumor-infiltrating lymphocytes in primary liver carcinoma. Note on this clonotype: A much larger clone lies one base from this, so it may be a read error.

Making TCR beta cDNA involved roughly 0.55 ug total RNA and a constant-region primer. Generation of the TCR beta libraries relied on three nested multiplex PCR rounds using slightly modified ARM-PCR. With TRBV1-TRBV30 forward primers and a C-beta reverse primer, the first two PCR rounds were run for around 10 cycles each. TCRdb ran MiXCR on the multiplex PCR reads and lists one entry per CDR3 protein. The sample consists of roughly 80,000 distinct CDR3 sequences, more than 65% of them appearing once. RNA and DNA were co-extracted from 20-30 mg of unsorted bulk tissue. Every tumor sample held more than 75% viable tumor cells. This CDR3 comprises 15 residues. Per the germline V gene, CDR1 is SGHRS and CDR2 is YFSETQ. Deletions cut 0 bases from V and 2 bases from J, with 10 bases between.

Material: liver tumor tissue from sampling region 1. Stated subset: tumor region T1, superior pole. This chain connects TRBV5-1 to TRBJ2-3, with a tentative D call TRBD2 (5 bases). The sequence derives from a man in his forties with primary liver carcinoma and hepatitis B virus infection. The CDR3 here is CASSLAGIPTDTQYF. In nucleotides, the CDR3 is TGCGCCAGCAGCTTGGCCGGGATTCCCACAGATACGCAGTATTTT.